The clone carrying this T cell receptor beta chain appeared many times. The antigen remains undetermined. These data are taken from a study of type 1 regulatory T cells. CDR1 and CDR2 (germline): SGHTA, FQGNSA. This CDR3 comprises 15 residues. The V end was cut by 4 bases, the J end by 5 bases, with 17 bases between. MiXCR was run by TCRdb on the reads, yielding one entry per CDR3 protein. This table holds 60,000 to 70,000 distinct CDR3 sequences, around 63% found once. The specimen was cultured T cells, either the whole culture or a sorted T cell fraction (not recorded which). Subset of the sample: Tr1-enriched cell product generated in vitro against host alloantigens. The sequence was obtained from a human donor in good health. V gene TRBV7-2 combines with J gene TRBJ2-5; D not resolved. In DNA, the CDR3 is TGTGCCAGCAGCTACCAAGGGTCCACCGGGGAGACCCAGTACTTC. The encoded protein is CASSYQGSTGETQYF. Full variable domain (missing parts from reference TRBV7-2 and TRBJ2-5): GAGVSQSPSNKVTEKGKDVELRCDPISGHTALYWYRQSLGQGLEFLIYFQGNSAPDKSGLPSDRFSAERTGGSVSTLTIQRTQQEDSAVYLCASSYQGSTGETQYFGPGTRLLVL.